This T cell receptor beta chain is from a study of cytomegalovirus exposure and HLA in healthy donors. Whole-study context: Some 200 million T cells yielded 100 million or so unique TCR beta sequences in earlier analysis.

Findings and caveats of the study: Associated with HLA alleles at 0.05 false discovery rate in a later analysis were over 15,000 TCR beta sequences.

Primers included in the PCR were 60 Vbeta and 13 Jbeta primers. TCRdb's copy holds only in-frame clones and misses some; the assay was immunoSEQ multiplex PCR. The sample includes 150,000 to 200,000 clones, roughly four fifths of them seen just once. Germline V CDR1 and CDR2: MGHRA, YSYEKL. This CDR3 comprises 13 residues. Trimming removed 6 bases at V and 0 bases at J, with 6 bases between. In regard to this clone: Its specificity is not known.

The chain links TRBV4-1 to TRBJ2-1; D remains ambiguous. This receptor was taken from a girl aged 2 to 9 in good health and CMV-seropositive. The specimen was PBMCs. The CDR3 protein is CASRRASYNEQFF. CDR3 bases: TGCGCCAGCAGGCGAGCCTCCTACAATGAGCAGTTCTTC.